These T cell receptor beta chains were read from a single sample in a study of regulatory T cells in long-lasting Graves disease. TCRdb re-analysed the multiplex PCR reads in MiXCR, keeping a single row per CDR3 protein. The sample shows approximately 500,000 distinct CDR3 sequences, 20% to 25% of them seen only once. This specimen was peripheral blood mononuclear cells (PBMCs), taken when the disease was refractory, from a patient treated with antithyroid drugs. The receptors originated from a female donor with Graves disease. Each CDR3 is given with its conserved first and last residue. The D gene is left open where the match is weak. For some rows the clone size is stated as once, few or many, or as a class when expanded; others skip it.

>-|17|TRBV15|TRBJ1-2|few
TGTGCCACCAGCAGAGATCGGAGCAGGGGAAAAAACTCGGGCTACACCTTC
CATSRDRSRGKNSGYTF
>-|15|TRBV7-3|TRBJ2-2|-
TGTGCCAGCAGCCCCGTGGGGGGCCACACCGGGGAGCTGTTTTTT
CASSPVGGHTGELFF
>-|13|TRBV29-1|TRBJ2-7|many
TGCAGCGTTGGAGGGGGGGCGTTCTACGAGCAGTACTTC
CSVGGGAFYEQYF
>TRBD1|14|TRBV5-1|TRBJ2-7|once
TGCGCCAGCAGCCCCGCAGGGGGAGAGTCCGAGCAGTACTTC
CASSPAGGESEQYF
>TRBD1|14|TRBV20-1|TRBJ1-5|few
TGCAGTGCCAACCAGGGACAGCACAATCAGCCCCAGCATTTT
CSANQGQHNQPQHF
>-|13|TRBV28|TRBJ2-7|many
TGTGCCAGCAGTTTATCCGGAACCTACGAGCAGTACTTC
CASSLSGTYEQYF
>-|17|TRBV7-2|TRBJ2-4|few
TGTGCCAGCAGCTCCCGTCCTCAACCTAGAGCCAAAAACATTCAGTACTTC
CASSSRPQPRAKNIQYF
>TRBD1|14|TRBV29-1|TRBJ1-6|-
TGCAGCGTCGCGACCGGGACAGCCAATTCACCCCTCCACTTT
CSVATGTANSPLHF
>-|18|TRBV7-9|TRBJ2-4|few
TGTGCCAGCAGCTTAGGAAAGGGTAACCCTCAGGTCAAAAACATTCAGTACTTC
CASSLGKGNPQVKNIQYF
>-|13|TRBV11-2|TRBJ2-4|many
TGTGCCAGCAGCCTTATTCCCCAAAACATTCAGTACTTC
CASSLIPQNIQYF
>-|14|TRBV20-1|TRBJ2-7|-
TGCAGTGCTCACTCACAGGGAGTCTCCTACGAGCAGTACTTC
CSAHSQGVSYEQYF
>-|13|TRBV27|TRBJ2-3|-
TGTGCCAGCACTTCAAGTTGGGGAGATACGCAGTATTTT
CASTSSWGDTQYF
>-|13|TRBV13|TRBJ1-1|many
TGTGCCAGCAGCTGGACACAGAACACTGAAGCTTTCTTT
CASSWTQNTEAFF
>-|12|TRBV19|TRBJ2-7|many
TGTGCCAGTAGCGACATTGGGTACGAGCAGTACTTC
CASSDIGYEQYF
>TRBD1|14|TRBV28|TRBJ1-5|many
TGTGCCAGCAGCTGGACAGGGCGCAATCAGCCCCAGCATTTT
CASSWTGRNQPQHF
>-|12|TRBV4-1|TRBJ2-7|many
TGCGCCAGCAGCCGGGGGGTCTACGAGCAGTACTTC
CASSRGVYEQYF
>TRBD2|18|TRBV7-9|TRBJ2-7|once
TGTGCCAGCAGCCCCGGGATGAATTATGGGGGGGTCTCCTACGAGCAGTACTTC
CASSPGMNYGGVSYEQYF
>-|17|TRBV5-1|TRBJ2-7|few
TGCGCCAGCAGCTTGGCCTCCGGGTTACTCAGCTCCTACGAGCAGTACTTC
CASSLASGLLSSYEQYF
>-|12|TRBV19|TRBJ1-1|many
TGTGCCAGTAAAGGGACCTACACTGAAGCTTTCTTT
CASKGTYTEAFF
>TRBD1|13|TRBV12-3/TRBV12-4|TRBJ1-1|many
TGTGCCAGCAGTTGGGGGACAGGGGGTGAAGCTTTCTTT
CASSWGTGGEAFF